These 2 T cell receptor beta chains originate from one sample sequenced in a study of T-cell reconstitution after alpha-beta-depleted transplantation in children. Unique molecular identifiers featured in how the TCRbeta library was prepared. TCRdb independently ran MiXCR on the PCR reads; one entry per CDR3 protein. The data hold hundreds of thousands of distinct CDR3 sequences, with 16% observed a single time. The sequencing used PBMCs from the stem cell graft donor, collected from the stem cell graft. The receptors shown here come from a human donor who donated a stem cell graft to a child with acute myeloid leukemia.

The CDR3 region has the DNA TGTGCCAGCAGTTCCACGGACGGACCTCTGTCCCACGAGCAGTACTTC. Protein: CASSSTDGPLSHEQYF. The J gene is TRBJ2-7, the V gene TRBV12-3 or TRBV12-4; D uncertain. CDR3 length: 16 residues. V lost 4 bases and J 5 bases, leaving 21 bases between the germline ends.

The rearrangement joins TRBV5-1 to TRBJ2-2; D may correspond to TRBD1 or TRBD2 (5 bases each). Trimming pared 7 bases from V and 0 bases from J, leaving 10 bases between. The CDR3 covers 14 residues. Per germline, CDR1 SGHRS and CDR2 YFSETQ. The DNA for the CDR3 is TGCGCCAGCCACCAGGGAGCGAACACCGGGGAGCTGTTTTTT. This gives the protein CASHQGANTGELFF.